This note documents a single T cell receptor (beta chain) sequence. Data came from immunoSEQ multiplex PCR; TCRdb stores just in-frame clones and leaves some out. The sample includes 130,000 or so clones, 75% to 90% of them seen just once. The CDR3 is 13 residues long. Deletions cut 1 base from V and 12 bases from J, with 16 bases between. The germline V gene encodes CDR1 SGHVS and CDR2 FQNEAQ. This sample is drawn from a study of blood T cell repertoires in COVID-19. The wider study: Sources were T cells, B-cell-depleted T cells, or PBMCs; the material itself was cDNA or gDNA.

Sequencing used peripheral blood. This chain uses TRBV7-8 with TRBJ2-7; a weak D match, TRBD1 (5 bases). This receptor was taken from a man between 65 and 85 years old with active or convalescent COVID-19. The CDR3 DNA is TGTGCCAGCAGCTTAGTTGGTAGCTTAGGGGCGTACTTC. Amino acid sequence: CASSLVGSLGAYF.